Listed below are T cell receptor beta chains from one sample, sequenced in a study of shared clonotypes between healthy human individuals. Using immunoSEQ multiplex PCR, the repertoire was profiled, and TCRdb retains in-frame clones only, with some absent. The table shows about 2.4 million clones, with 80% to 95% occurring only once. The source material was naive CD4+ T cells from PBMCs. The receptors were gathered from a young man in good health. Some clones in this sample may be carry-over from other donors' samples. Each CDR3 is given with its conserved first and last residue. Each record gives: D gene, V gene, J gene, clone size, CDR3 protein, CDR3 DNA. D genes are given only for firm matches. The size field is filled for only some rows; it gives once, few, many or a size class.

TRBD1	TRBV27	TRBJ1-2	.	CASSRQGVNYGYTF	TGTGCCAGCAGCCGACAGGGGGTGAACTATGGCTACACCTTC
TRBD1	TRBV6-6	TRBJ2-3	.	CASRGGSGTDTQYF	TGTGCCAGCAGAGGGGGCTCTGGCACAGATACGCAGTATTTT
TRBD1	TRBV18	TRBJ1-4	once	CASSPRTGRNEKLFF	TGTGCCAGCTCACCGAGGACAGGACGGAATGAAAAACTGTTTTTT
TRBD1	TRBV2	TRBJ1-2	.	CASSRTGGSNGYTF	TGTGCCAGCAGTCGGACAGGGGGCTCCAATGGCTACACCTTC
.	TRBV9	TRBJ2-1	.	CASSVTAGSYNEQFF	TGTGCCAGCAGCGTAACAGCGGGCTCCTACAATGAGCAGTTCTTC
.	TRBV5-1	TRBJ2-5	.	CASSPVTVWGETQYF	TGCGCCAGCAGCCCGGTAACGGTCTGGGGGGAGACCCAGTACTTC
TRBD2	TRBV25-1	TRBJ2-1	.	CASSDLAGRISGNEQFF	TGTGCCAGCAGTGACCTAGCGGGTCGCATATCAGGTAATGAGCAGTTCTTC
.	TRBV18	TRBJ2-7	.	CASSPPSGSQYEQYF	TGTGCCAGCTCACCACCGTCCGGGAGTCAATACGAGCAGTACTTC
.	TRBV6-5	TRBJ2-7	.	CASTTSIRSSYEQYF	TGTGCCAGCACCACCTCAATCAGGAGCTCCTACGAGCAGTACTTC
TRBD1	TRBV11-3	TRBJ1-1	once	CASSRAGTGVTEAFF	TGTGCCAGCAGCAGAGCCGGGACAGGGGTCACTGAAGCTTTCTTT
.	TRBV7-9	TRBJ1-2	.	CASSLGSGPNYGYTF	TGTGCCAGCAGCTTAGGTTCGGGGCCTAACTATGGCTACACCTTC
TRBD1	TRBV18	TRBJ2-5	.	CASSPRPGQIRSGTQYF	TGTGCCAGCTCACCACGGCCGGGACAGATTCGATCGGGGACCCAGTACTTC
TRBD1	TRBV27	TRBJ2-7	.	CASSLSTGTVPYEQYF	TGTGCCAGCAGTTTATCTACAGGGACAGTCCCCTACGAGCAGTACTTC
.	TRBV6-1	TRBJ1-5	.	CASSLSAFADQPQHF	TGTGCCAGCAGCCTCTCTGCGTTCGCGGATCAGCCCCAGCATTTT
.	TRBV9	TRBJ2-1	.	CASSLQGLAYNEQFF	TGTGCCAGCAGCCTACAGGGTTTGGCCTACAATGAGCAGTTCTTC
TRBD2	TRBV18	TRBJ2-7	.	CASSPGGSGTYEQYF	TGTGCCAGCTCTCCGGGAGGTAGCGGGACCTACGAGCAGTACTTC
TRBD2	TRBV18	TRBJ2-3	.	CASSPRPARTSGMVDTQYF	TGTGCCAGCTCACCACGCCCAGCCAGGACTAGCGGGATGGTGGATACGCAGTATTTT
.	TRBV5-1	TRBJ2-3	.	CASRLQGLTDTQYF	TGCGCCAGCAGACTCCAGGGTCTCACAGATACGCAGTATTTT
.	TRBV18	TRBJ1-4	.	CASSDTENEKLFF	TGTGCCAGCTCAGACACAGAAAACGAAAAACTGTTTTTT
TRBD1	TRBV28	TRBJ2-7	.	CASSSLGQGLF	TGTGCCAGCAGCTCCCTGGGACAGGGGCTCTTC
.	TRBV5-1	TRBJ1-5	.	CASSLEGPGHNQPQHF	TGCGCCAGCAGCTTGGAGGGACCGGGCCACAATCAGCCCCAGCATTTT
.	TRBV5-1	TRBJ1-4	.	CASSFSQVTATNEKLFF	TGCGCCAGCAGCTTCTCACAGGTGACCGCAACTAATGAAAAACTGTTTTTT
.	TRBV18	TRBJ1-5	.	CASSPDVTNQPQHF	TGTGCCAGCTCACCAGATGTGACCAATCAGCCCCAGCATTTT
TRBD1	TRBV5-1	TRBJ1-2	.	CASSDGQGAYGYTF	TGCGCCAGCAGCGACGGACAGGGAGCCTATGGCTACACCTTC
.	TRBV7-2	TRBJ2-3	.	CASSLWVVIPDTQYF	TGTGCCAGCAGCTTATGGGTTGTAATCCCAGATACGCAGTATTTT
.	TRBV7-2	TRBJ1-1	.	CASSSDRNTEAFF	TGTGCCAGCAGCTCCGACAGGAACACTGAAGCTTTCTTT
.	TRBV5-1	TRBJ2-2	.	CASSLWEDTGELFF	TGCGCCAGCAGCTTGTGGGAGGACACCGGGGAGCTGTTTTTT